This TCR beta chain was identified during a study of T-cell reconstitution after alpha-beta-depleted transplantation in children. Findings and limits, study-wide: Reportedly, roughly two months post-transplant, alpha-beta T cells arose from several hundred expanded graft clones. T-cell counts and diversity at one year post-transplant came mainly from newly produced T cells. Surviving recipient T cells and thymic progenitors produced the high day-60 TCRbeta diversity seen in some patients.

This clonotype was seen only a few times. What it binds is not known. It was with unique molecular identifiers that the TCRbeta library was prepared. Using its own MiXCR run on the PCR reads, TCRdb lists one record per CDR3 protein. This table has about 900,000 distinct CDR3 sequences, about 29% appearing once. The CDR3 extends over 15 amino acids. V lost 3 bases, J lost 1 base, and 11 bases lay in between. Germline CDR1 is LGHDT and CDR2 is YNNKEL (reference sequence). V gene TRBV3-1 combines with J gene TRBJ2-3; either TRBD1 or TRBD2 may supply D (5 bases each). The sequenced sample was PBMCs, mostly from graft donor cells, obtained 360 days after TCRalphabeta/CD19-depleted stem cell transplant. This TCR was recovered from a boy under two years old who had a stem cell transplant for SCID, so the T cells may come from the graft donor. This chain's CDR3 is CASSHRRDGTDTQYF. The CDR3 nucleotides are TGTGCCAGCAGCCATCGCCGGGACGGCACAGATACGCAGTATTTT.